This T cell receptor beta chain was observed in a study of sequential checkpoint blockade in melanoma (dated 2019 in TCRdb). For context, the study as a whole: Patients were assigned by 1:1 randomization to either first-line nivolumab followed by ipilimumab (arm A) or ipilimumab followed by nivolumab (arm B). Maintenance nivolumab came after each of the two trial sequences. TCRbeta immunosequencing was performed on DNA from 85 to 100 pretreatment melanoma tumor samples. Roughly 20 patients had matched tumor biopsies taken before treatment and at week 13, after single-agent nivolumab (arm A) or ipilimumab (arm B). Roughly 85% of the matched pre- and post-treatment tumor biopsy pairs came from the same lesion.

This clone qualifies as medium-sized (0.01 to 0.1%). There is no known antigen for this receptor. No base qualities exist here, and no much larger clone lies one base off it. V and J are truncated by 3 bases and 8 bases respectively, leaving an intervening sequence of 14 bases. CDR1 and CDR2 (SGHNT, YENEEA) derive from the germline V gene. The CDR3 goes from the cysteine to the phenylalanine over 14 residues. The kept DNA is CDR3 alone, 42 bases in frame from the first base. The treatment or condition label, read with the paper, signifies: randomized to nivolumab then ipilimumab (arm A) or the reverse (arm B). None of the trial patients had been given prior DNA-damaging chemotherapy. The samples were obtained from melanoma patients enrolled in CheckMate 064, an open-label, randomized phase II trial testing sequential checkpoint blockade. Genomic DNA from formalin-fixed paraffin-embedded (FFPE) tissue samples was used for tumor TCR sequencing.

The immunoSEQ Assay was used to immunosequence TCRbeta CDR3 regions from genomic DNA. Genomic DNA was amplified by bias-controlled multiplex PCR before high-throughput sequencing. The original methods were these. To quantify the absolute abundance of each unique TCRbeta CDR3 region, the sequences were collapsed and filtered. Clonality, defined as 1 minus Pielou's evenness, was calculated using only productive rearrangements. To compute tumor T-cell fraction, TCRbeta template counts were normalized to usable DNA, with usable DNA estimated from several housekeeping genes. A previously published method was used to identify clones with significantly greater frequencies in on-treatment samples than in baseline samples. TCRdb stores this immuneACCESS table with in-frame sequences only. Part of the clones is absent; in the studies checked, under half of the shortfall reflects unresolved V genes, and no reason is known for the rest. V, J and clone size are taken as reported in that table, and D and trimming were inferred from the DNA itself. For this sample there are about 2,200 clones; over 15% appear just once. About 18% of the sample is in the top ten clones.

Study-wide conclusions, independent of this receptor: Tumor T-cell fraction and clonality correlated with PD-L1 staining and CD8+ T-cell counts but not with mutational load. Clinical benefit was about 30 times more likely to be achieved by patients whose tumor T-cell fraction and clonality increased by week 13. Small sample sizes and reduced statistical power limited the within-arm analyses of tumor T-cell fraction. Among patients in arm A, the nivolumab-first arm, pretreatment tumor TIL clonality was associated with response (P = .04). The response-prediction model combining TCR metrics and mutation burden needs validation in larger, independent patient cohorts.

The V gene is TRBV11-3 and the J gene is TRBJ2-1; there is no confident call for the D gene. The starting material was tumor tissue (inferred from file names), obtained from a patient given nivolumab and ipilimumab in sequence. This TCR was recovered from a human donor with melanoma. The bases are TGTGCCAGCAGCTTTTCCCCCCTGTGGGATGAGCAGTTCTTC. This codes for CASSFSPLWDEQFF.